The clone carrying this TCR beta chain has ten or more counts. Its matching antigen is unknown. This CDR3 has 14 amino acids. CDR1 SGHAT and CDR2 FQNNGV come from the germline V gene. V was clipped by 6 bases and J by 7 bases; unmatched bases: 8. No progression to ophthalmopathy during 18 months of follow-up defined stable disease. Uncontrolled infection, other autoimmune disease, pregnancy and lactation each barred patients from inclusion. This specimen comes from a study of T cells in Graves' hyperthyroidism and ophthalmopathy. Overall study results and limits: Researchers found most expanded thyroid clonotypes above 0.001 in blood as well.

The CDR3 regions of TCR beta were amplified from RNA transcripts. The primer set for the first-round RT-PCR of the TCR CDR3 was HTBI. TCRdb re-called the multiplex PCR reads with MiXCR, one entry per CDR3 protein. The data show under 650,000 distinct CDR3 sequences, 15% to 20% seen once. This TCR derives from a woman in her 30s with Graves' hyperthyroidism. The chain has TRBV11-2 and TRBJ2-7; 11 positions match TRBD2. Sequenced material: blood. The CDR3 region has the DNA TGTGCCAGCAGTATAGCGGGAGGGCCTCAAGAGCAGTACTTC. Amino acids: CASSIAGGPQEQYF. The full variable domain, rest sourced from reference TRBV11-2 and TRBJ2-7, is EAGVAQSPRYKIIEKRQSVAFWCNPISGHATLYWYQQILGQGPKLLIQFQNNGVVDDSQLPKDRFSAERLKGVDSTLKIQPAKLEDSAVYLCASSIAGGPQEQYFGPGTRLTVT.